Listed here are 29 T cell receptor beta chains from one sample, sequenced in a study of blood T cell repertoires in COVID-19. Assay: immunoSEQ multiplex PCR; the TCRdb copy retains only in-frame clones and omits some. The sample records some 270,000 clones, roughly 81% being singletons. The sequenced sample was PBMCs or T cells enriched from blood (not recorded which). These receptors originate from a woman between 45 and 65 years old who had been exposed to COVID-19.

This chain links TRBV19 with TRBJ2-6; D perhaps matches TRBD1 (6 bases). The length of the CDR3 is 18 residues. Germline assignment: CDR1 LNHDA and CDR2 SQIVND (reference sequence). Trimming removed 2 bases at V and 2 bases at J, with 16 bases between. CDR3 in amino acids: CASSIQGLAPPGANVLTF. CDR3 nucleotides: TGTGCCAGTAGTATACAGGGGCTTGCCCCCCCTGGGGCCAACGTCCTGACTTTC. Complete variable domain (other parts from reference TRBV19 and TRBJ2-6): DGGITQSPKYLFRKEGQNVTLSCEQNLNHDAMYWYRQDPGQGLRLIYYSQIVNDFQKGDIAEGYSVSREKKESFPLTVTSAQKNPTAFYLCASSIQGLAPPGANVLTFGAGSRLTVL.

The chain is built from TRBV7-8 and TRBJ2-3, with D perhaps matching TRBD2 (6 bases). The CDR3 is 13 residues long. Germline V gene data show CDR1 as SGHVS and CDR2 as FQNEAQ. V lost 4 bases and J lost 2, with 7 bases in between. In nucleotides, the CDR3 is TGTGCCAGCAGCTGGAGGGACACAGATACGCAGTATTTT. Encoded protein: CASSWRDTDTQYF.

V and J are TRBV7-9 and TRBJ2-7, with D unclear. Germline V gene lookup returns CDR1 SEHNR and CDR2 FQNEAQ (reference sequence). Between the trimmed V and J ends, which lost 5 bases and 4 bases, there was a span of 9 bases. The CDR3 totals 12 residues. CDR3 bases: TGTGCCAGCAGCACTTTAGTATACGAGCAGTACTTC. This sequence encodes CASSTLVYEQYF.

J is TRBJ2-2 and V is TRBV5-1; D remains ambiguous. Germline loops: CDR1 SGHRS, CDR2 YFSETQ. Trimming took off 4 bases at V and 1 base at J, with 11 bases between the two ends. The CDR3 extends over 15 amino acids. The CDR3 DNA follows: TGCGCCAGCAGCCCCGCCGCACAGAACACCGGGGAGCTGTTTTTT. This sequence encodes CASSPAAQNTGELFF.

The J gene is TRBJ2-2, the V gene TRBV6-5; D is undetermined. Trimming cost V 2 bases and J 8 bases, with 9 bases left between them. Germline CDR1 reads MNHEY; CDR2 reads SVGAGI. CDR3 length equals 13 residues. The CDR3 DNA is TGTGCCAGCAGTTACCAGGTGGCAGGGGAGCTGTTTTTT. Translation gives CASSYQVAGELFF.

The rearrangement joins TRBV25-1 to TRBJ1-2, with unresolved D. The CDR3 is made up of 15 amino acids. In germline, CDR1 is MGHDK, CDR2 SYGVNS. Trimming shortened V by 4 bases and J by 2 bases, and 14 bases separated the two germline ends. For the CDR3, the DNA is TGTGCCAGCAGTGGCCCCCGGGGAGCCAACTATGGCTACACCTTC. Translation: CASSGPRGANYGYTF.

The rearrangement joins TRBV2 to TRBJ1-5; perhaps TRBD1 as D (5 bases). CDR1 and CDR2 (germline): SNHLY, FYNNEI. The CDR3 totals 13 residues. V lost 11 bases, J lost 3 bases, and 14 bases lay in between. The CDR3 DNA sequence: TGTGCCGGTTTTAGGGGATTCAATCAGCCCCAGCATTTT. Amino acid sequence: CAGFRGFNQPQHF.

V is TRBV27 and J is TRBJ2-3, with D possibly matching TRBD1 (6 bases). This CDR3 is built from 14 residues. Germline lookup yields CDR1 MNHEY and CDR2 SMNVEV (reference sequence). V was clipped by 2 bases and J by 0 bases, with 6 bases between them. In DNA form, the CDR3 reads TGTGCCAGCAGTTTAAGGGGGAGCACAGATACGCAGTATTTT. Translated: CASSLRGSTDTQYF.

The rearrangement links TRBV7-2 to TRBJ1-6; 9 nucleotides agree with TRBD1. This CDR3 is built from 16 residues. Per germline, CDR1 SGHTA and CDR2 FQGNSA. Trimming cost V 4 bases and J 16 bases; bases outside gene matches: 17. The DNA for the CDR3 is TGTGCCAGCAGCTCTCCTCCTTGGACAGGGGTTGTTACTCTCCACTTT. It encodes CASSSPPWTGVVTLHF.

The chain is built from TRBV5-1 and TRBJ2-3, with D possibly matching TRBD2 (5 bases). Germline V gives CDR1 SGHRS, CDR2 YFSETQ. Trimming removed 0 bases from V and 3 bases from J, with 8 bases in between. The CDR3 is made up of 14 amino acids. For the CDR3, the DNA is TGCGCCAGCAGCTTGGACCTAGCAACAGATACGCAGTATTTT. It translates to CASSLDLATDTQYF.

The chain joins TRBV12-3 or TRBV12-4 to TRBJ2-3; perhaps TRBD2 as D (6 bases). The CDR3 runs 11 residues. Trimming took 6 bases from V and 13 from J, leaving 14 bases between them. This CDR3 reads CASSGGNIKYF. The CDR3 DNA sequence: TGTGCCAGCAGCGGGGGTAACATAAAGTATTTT.

The rearrangement links TRBV15 to TRBJ1-4; weak D call: TRBD1 (6 bases). Germline CDR1 is LNHNV and CDR2 is YYDKDF (reference sequence). Trimming removed 4 bases from V and 8 bases from J, with 17 bases in between. This CDR3 has 15 residues. The CDR3 region is CATSTLTGKGEKLFF. CDR3 nucleotides: TGTGCCACCAGCACTTTAACAGGGAAAGGAGAAAAACTGTTTTTT.

The V call is TRBV5-1, the J call TRBJ1-1, with a weak D call TRBD1 (6 bases). The CDR3 totals 13 residues. Trimming took off 0 bases at V and 12 bases at J, with 15 bases between the two ends. Germline V CDR1 and CDR2: SGHRS, YFSETQ. The chain's CDR3 is CASSLAQGGGPFF. The DNA of the CDR3 is TGCGCCAGCAGCTTGGCCCAAGGGGGAGGGCCTTTCTTT.

This chain joins TRBV3-1 (or the pseudogene TRBV3-2) and TRBJ1-2, with unresolved D. V dropped 4 bases and J dropped 1 base, with 10 bases sitting between them. Germline V gene data show CDR1 as LGHDT and CDR2 as YNNKEL (reference sequence). There are 14 residues in the CDR3. Written as DNA, the CDR3 is TGTGCCAGCAGCCGAACAGACGATAACTATGGCTACACCTTC. Translating gives CASSRTDDNYGYTF.

The chain couples TRBV6-5 to TRBJ2-2, with a tentative D call TRBD2 (5 bases). Germline values: CDR1 MNHEY, CDR2 SVGAGI. The CDR3 runs 14 residues. Trimming shortened V by 4 bases and J by 5 bases, and 11 bases separated the two germline ends. The CDR3 DNA is TGTGCCAGCAGTTTTGAGGGTGGGACCGGGGAGCTGTTTTTT. Translating gives CASSFEGGTGELFF.

The V call is TRBV6-1, the J call TRBJ2-7, with TRBD2 identical over 7 bases. The V gene end was trimmed by 4 bases and the J gene end by 1 base; junction bases not matched to a gene: 10. Germline V gene lookup returns CDR1 MNHNS and CDR2 SASEGT. The CDR3 has 16 residues. In DNA form, the CDR3 reads TGTGCCAGCAGTGCCGACTACAGCGGGGATTCCTACGAGCAGTACTTC. This translates into CASSADYSGDSYEQYF.

V usage is TRBV11-2 and J usage is TRBJ1-1, with a possible D match to TRBD1 (5 bases). With 1 base removed from V and 6 bases from J, the gap between germline ends came to 9 bases. This CDR3 is built from 13 residues. The germline V gene encodes CDR1 SGHAT and CDR2 FQNNGV. Written as DNA, the CDR3 is TGTGCCAGCAGCTTAGGGCAGGGCTCTGAAGCTTTCTTT. Its protein is CASSLGQGSEAFF.

The CDR3 is CSASGTGVLGYNEQFF. The CDR3 nucleotides read TGCAGTGCTAGTGGGACAGGGGTTCTGGGCTACAATGAGCAGTTCTTC. The chain recombines TRBV20-1 with TRBJ2-1, with 10 bases fitting TRBD1. Trimming removed 3 bases from V and 3 bases from J; junction bases left unmatched: 8. Per the germline V gene, CDR1 is DFQATT and CDR2 is SNEGSKA (reference sequence). CDR3 length: 16 amino acids.

The chain couples TRBV11-2 to TRBJ1-1, with 9 bases lining up with TRBD1. J lost 3 bases, V lost 5 bases, and 4 bases had no gene match. The CDR3 is 14 residues long. CDR1 is SGHAT, CDR2 FQNNGV, per germline. The CDR3 DNA sequence: TGTGCCAGCAGCCCCTGGACAGGGGACACTGAAGCTTTCTTT. As protein: CASSPWTGDTEAFF.

This clone was counted only a few times. This chain uses TRBV7-6 with TRBJ2-2; TRBD2 aligns across 13 bases. The CDR3 runs to 18 residues. The V segment lost 2 bases and the J segment 6 bases; nucleotides outside the gene matches: 9. Germline values: CDR1 SGHVS, CDR2 FNYEAQ. The CDR3 reads CASSLLTSGGAFPGELFF. CDR3 DNA: TGTGCCAGCAGCTTACTTACTAGCGGGGGGGCTTTTCCCGGGGAGCTGTTTTTT.

The chain recombines TRBV9 with TRBJ1-1; D is undetermined. The CDR3 consists of 14 residues. The V end lost 1 base, the J end lost 0 bases, and 7 bases lay between the germline ends. Germline V CDR1 and CDR2: SGDLS, YYNGEE. The CDR3 region is CASSVTAVNTEAFF. CDR3 coding DNA: TGTGCCAGCAGCGTAACAGCCGTGAACACTGAAGCTTTCTTT.

Points on this clone: Other DNA variants within this sample encode the same CDR3. This chain's CDR3 is CASSYDRVNQPQHF. The CDR3 region has the DNA TGTGCCAGCAGTTATGACAGGGTGAATCAGCCCCAGCATTTT. The V and J genes are TRBV6-2 or TRBV6-3 and TRBJ1-5; 7 positions agree with TRBD1. Germline V CDR1 and CDR2: MNHEY, SVGEGT. The CDR3 has 14 residues. V was pared by 3 bases and J by 4 bases, with 3 bases of the junction left unmatched.

This sequence joins TRBV7-2 and TRBJ2-3; 7 bases map to TRBD1. V lost 2 bases, J lost 2 bases, and 7 bases stayed unmatched. The V gene's germline CDR1 is SGHTA and CDR2 FQGNSA. The CDR3 loop spans 16 amino acids. The CDR3: CASSLRSTGITDTQYF. CDR3 nucleotide sequence: TGTGCCAGCAGCTTAAGGTCGACAGGGATCACAGATACGCAGTATTTT.

This clone was seen just once. The chain combines TRBV19 with TRBJ1-4; D is ambiguous. Germline values: CDR1 LNHDA, CDR2 SQIVND (reference sequence). V was pared by 1 base and J by 4 bases, with 4 bases between. The CDR3 has 13 amino acids. The CDR3 spells CASSIARNEKLFF. The CDR3, as DNA: TGTGCCAGTAGTATAGCCCGTAATGAAAAACTGTTTTTT.

Only a few counts were recorded for this clone. The chain carries TRBV18 and TRBJ2-5; 9 bases align to TRBD1. Germline V lookup: CDR1 KGHSH, CDR2 LQKENI. The CDR3 is made up of 15 amino acids. The J segment lost 3 bases and the V segment lost 1 base, leaving 3 bases of the junction unmatched. CDR3 DNA: TGTGCCAGCTCACCACGGACAGGGGAGGAAGAGACCCAGTACTTC. Amino acid sequence: CASSPRTGEEETQYF.

The chain employs TRBV7-9 and TRBJ2-5; unclear D gene. Trimming took off 6 bases at V and 1 base at J, with 6 bases between the two ends. The CDR3 is made up of 12 amino acids. Germline V gene data show CDR1 as SEHNR and CDR2 as FQNEAQ (reference sequence). The CDR3 bases are TGTGCCAGCAGGAGCATCCAAGAGACCCAGTACTTC. Its protein product is CASRSIQETQYF.

This clone was seen a single time. The chain uses TRBV7-8 and TRBJ2-1, with TRBD2 identical over 12 bases. The CDR3 is 19 residues long. V trimming: 1 base; J trimming: 0 bases; junction bases outside the gene matches: 7. Germline CDR1 is SGHVS and CDR2 is FQNEAQ. CDR3 region: CASSLGASGGVSSYNEQFF. The DNA of the CDR3 is TGTGCCAGCAGCTTAGGGGCTAGCGGGGGGGTCAGCTCCTACAATGAGCAGTTCTTC.

The chain recombines TRBV28 with TRBJ1-1; D remains ambiguous. The length of the CDR3 is 16 residues. The germline V and J ends were trimmed by 7 bases and 3 bases, with 21 bases remaining between them. Germline CDR1 and CDR2: MDHEN and SYDVKM. The CDR3 nucleotides are TGTGCCAGCACTCCGGTAAACCTCCTTAACTACACTGAAGCTTTCTTT. Translation: CASTPVNLLNYTEAFF.

This chain joins TRBV13 and TRBJ2-2; tentatively, D is TRBD1 (6 bases). V was clipped by 5 bases and J by 3 bases, with 13 bases between them. Germline V gene sequence: CDR1 PRHDT, CDR2 FYEKMQ (reference sequence). The length of the CDR3 is 15 residues. CDR3 nucleotides: TGTGCCAGCAGCCCTTCGGACAGCGACACCGGGGAGCTGTTTTTT. Its translation is CASSPSDSDTGELFF.